What follows are 15 T cell receptor beta chains derived from one specimen sequenced in a study of shared clonotypes between healthy human individuals. This table comes from immunoSEQ multiplex PCR, and its TCRdb copy is limited to in-frame clones, with some not included. The sample has more than 2,000,000 clones, around 94% seen once. Sequences were obtained from naive CD4+ T cells sorted from blood. Subset here: CD45RA+ positively selected. The source is a man between 18 and 35 years old in good health.

V and J are TRBV5-4 and TRBJ2-5; D might be TRBD2 (6 bases). Germline CDR1 reads SGHNT; CDR2 reads YYREEE (reference sequence). V gave up 3 bases and J gave up 3 bases, with 15 bases separating them. The CDR3 contains 15 residues. The CDR3 sequence is CASSSTVGGEETQYF. The CDR3 DNA reads as TGTGCCAGCAGCTCAACAGTGGGAGGAGAAGAGACCCAGTACTTC.

In regard to this clone: Other DNA sequences in the sample encode the same CDR3. Written as DNA, the CDR3 is TGCGCCAGCAGTGCGTCGGGGACCGGGGAGCTGTTTTTT. As protein: CASSASGTGELFF. This chain links TRBV10-1 with TRBJ2-2; D may be TRBD2 (5 bases). The germline V gene encodes CDR1 WNHNN and CDR2 SYGVQD (reference sequence). This CDR3 spans 13 amino acids. Trimming cost V 4 bases and J 5 bases, with 8 bases left between them.

The V call is TRBV10-3, the J call TRBJ1-5; D gene ambiguous. With 3 bases removed from V and 6 bases from J, the gap between germline ends came to 15 bases. Germline CDR1 ENHRY, CDR2 SYGVKD. The length of the CDR3 is 15 residues. This CDR3 reads CAISDASIKGQPQHF. The CDR3 DNA sequence: TGTGCCATCAGTGACGCGAGTATTAAGGGTCAGCCCCAGCATTTT.

V gene TRBV11-2 combines with J gene TRBJ2-1; D remains unclear. The V gene's germline CDR1 is SGHAT and CDR2 FQNNGV. CDR3 length: 17 residues. V was pared by 3 bases and J by 6 bases, with 21 bases between. The CDR3 sequence is CASSFPPGPLLGNEQFF. The CDR3 DNA reads as TGTGCCAGCAGCTTCCCTCCGGGCCCCCTCCTAGGCAATGAGCAGTTCTTC. Drawing the rest from reference TRBV11-2 and TRBJ2-1, the complete variable domain is EAGVAQSPRYKIIEKRQSVAFWCNPISGHATLYWYQQILGQGPKLLIQFQNNGVVDDSQLPKDRFSAERLKGVDSTLKIQPAKLEDSAVYLCASSFPPGPLLGNEQFFGPGTRLTVL.

The chain combines TRBV4-1 with TRBJ2-7; TRBD1 might be the D (5 bases). The V end was cut by 3 bases, the J end by 2 bases, with 17 bases between. CDR3 length: 16 residues. Germline V gene lookup returns CDR1 MGHRA and CDR2 YSYEKL. The CDR3 loop reads CASSQYFGQGTYEQYF. CDR3 DNA sequence: TGCGCCAGCAGCCAGTACTTTGGGCAGGGCACCTACGAGCAGTACTTC.

The chain recombines TRBV19 with TRBJ1-1; a possible D gene is TRBD1 (5 bases). V gave up 8 bases and J gave up 2 bases, with 9 bases separating them. The germline V gene has CDR1 LNHDA and CDR2 SQIVND (reference sequence). The CDR3 sequence is 12 residues long. The CDR3 loop is CASAGGNTEAFF. The CDR3 region has the DNA TGTGCCAGTGCGGGGGGAAACACTGAAGCTTTCTTT.

This sequence joins TRBV9 and TRBJ2-1; D ambiguous. The germline V gene has CDR1 SGDLS and CDR2 YYNGEE. Deletions cut 4 bases from V and 8 bases from J, with 7 bases between. CDR3 length equals 11 residues. The CDR3 reads CASSSKDEQFF. CDR3 nucleotide sequence: TGTGCCAGCAGCTCGAAGGATGAGCAGTTCTTC.

This chain uses TRBV21-1 with TRBJ2-2; the DNA was not compared with TRBD1, the D call given in the table. TRBV21-1 is shown as a pseudogene. The CDR3 loop spans 20 amino acids. The CDR3 DNA reads TGTGCCAGCAGCTTTCGGGACAGGGGTCTATTCGTCGCGAACACCGGGGAGCTGTTTTTT. It encodes CASSFRDRGLFVANTGELFF.

The genes are TRBV9 and TRBJ1-6; 7 nucleotides agree with TRBD1. This CDR3 has 14 residues. V shed 3 bases, J shed 4 bases, and the junction held 1 base outside the gene matches. Germline-derived CDR1 and CDR2 are SGDLS and YYNGEE. DNA for the CDR3: TGTGCCAGCAGCGGACAGGGTTATAATTCACCCCTCCACTTT. This encodes CASSGQGYNSPLHF.

The chain carries TRBV10-1 and TRBJ2-2; tentative D call: TRBD1 (5 bases). Trimming left V 4 bases short and J 0 bases short, with 12 bases between. The CDR3 is made up of 16 amino acids. Looked up from germline, CDR1 is WNHNN and CDR2 is SYGVQD (reference sequence). The CDR3 sequence: CASSGGHDPNTGELFF. The CDR3 DNA sequence: TGCGCCAGCAGTGGTGGACACGACCCGAACACCGGGGAGCTGTTTTTT.

The chain employs TRBV2 and TRBJ2-4; D is unresolved. Germline assignment: CDR1 SNHLY and CDR2 FYNNEI. The CDR3 is 16 residues long. Deletions cut 0 bases from V and 4 bases from J, with 13 bases between. The chain's CDR3 is CASSEAFSLSKNIQYF. CDR3 coding DNA: TGTGCCAGCAGTGAAGCTTTCTCTCTCAGTAAAAACATTCAGTACTTC.

The rearrangement joins TRBV5-1 to TRBJ2-7; TRBD2 matches at 11 bases. V shed 2 bases and J 5 bases; nucleotides not matched to a gene: 6. The length of the CDR3 is 15 residues. CDR1 and CDR2 (germline): SGHRS, YFSETQ. The CDR3 nucleotides are TGCGCCAGCAGCTTCCTAGCGGGAGGCTCAGACGAGCAGTACTTC. Residues: CASSFLAGGSDEQYF.

The gene calls are TRBV7-2 and TRBJ1-6, with 9 bases identical to TRBD1. Germline values: CDR1 SGHTA, CDR2 FQGNSA. The CDR3 consists of 14 residues. J was trimmed by 10 bases and V by 8 bases; bases with no gene match: 9. CDR3 in amino acids: CASGSGQGRSPLHF. The CDR3 DNA reads TGTGCCAGCGGTAGTGGACAGGGGAGGTCACCCCTCCACTTT.

Comment on this clone: Other DNA variants within this sample encode the same CDR3. The CDR3 region is CASSSLSGNTIYF. CDR3 bases: TGTGCCAGCAGCTCCCTTTCTGGAAACACCATATATTTT. The chain carries TRBV5-6 and TRBJ1-3; D not resolved. CDR1 is SGHDT and CDR2 is YYEEEE in the germline V gene. The germline V and J ends were trimmed by 3 bases and 1 base, with 5 bases remaining between them. This CDR3 is 13 amino acids long.

V is TRBV27 and J is TRBJ1-2; D is uncertain. V lost 6 bases, J lost 8 bases, and 19 bases lay in between. Germline values: CDR1 MNHEY, CDR2 SMNVEV (reference sequence). The CDR3 loop spans 14 amino acids. CDR3 in amino acids: CASRLTAPQGGYTF. CDR3 in DNA: TGTGCCAGCAGACTTACAGCCCCCCAAGGAGGCTACACCTTC.